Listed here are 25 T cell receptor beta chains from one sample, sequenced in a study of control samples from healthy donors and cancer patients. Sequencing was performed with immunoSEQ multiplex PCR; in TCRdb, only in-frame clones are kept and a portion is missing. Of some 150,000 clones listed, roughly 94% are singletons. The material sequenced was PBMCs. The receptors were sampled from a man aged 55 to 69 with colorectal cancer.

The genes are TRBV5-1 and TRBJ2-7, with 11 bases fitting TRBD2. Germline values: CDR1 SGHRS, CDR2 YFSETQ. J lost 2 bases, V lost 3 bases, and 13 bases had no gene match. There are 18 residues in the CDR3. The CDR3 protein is CASSSGLFSGGGPYEQYF. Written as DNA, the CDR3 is TGCGCCAGCAGCTCGGGCTTGTTTAGCGGGGGGGGCCCCTACGAGCAGTACTTC.

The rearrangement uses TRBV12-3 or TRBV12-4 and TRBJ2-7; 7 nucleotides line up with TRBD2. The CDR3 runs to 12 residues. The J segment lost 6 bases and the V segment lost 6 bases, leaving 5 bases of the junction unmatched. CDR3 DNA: TGTGCCAGCAGCTACGGGGGGAGCGAGCAGTACTTC. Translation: CASSYGGSEQYF.

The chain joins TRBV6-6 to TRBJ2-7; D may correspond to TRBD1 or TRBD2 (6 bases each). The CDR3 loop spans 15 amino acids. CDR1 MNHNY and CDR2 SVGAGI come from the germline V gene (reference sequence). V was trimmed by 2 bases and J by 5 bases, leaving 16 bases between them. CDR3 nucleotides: TGTGCCAGCAGTTACCTCCGAGGGGGGCCAGACGAGCAGTACTTC. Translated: CASSYLRGGPDEQYF.

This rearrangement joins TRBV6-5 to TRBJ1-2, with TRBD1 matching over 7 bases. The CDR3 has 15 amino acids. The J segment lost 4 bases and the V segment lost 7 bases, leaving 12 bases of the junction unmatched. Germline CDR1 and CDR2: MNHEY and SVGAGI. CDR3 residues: CASTEYDREGYGYTF. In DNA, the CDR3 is TGTGCCAGCACCGAGTACGACAGGGAAGGCTATGGCTACACCTTC.

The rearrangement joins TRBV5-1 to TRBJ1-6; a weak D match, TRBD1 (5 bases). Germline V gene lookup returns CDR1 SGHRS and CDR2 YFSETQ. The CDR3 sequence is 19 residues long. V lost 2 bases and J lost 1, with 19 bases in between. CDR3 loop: CASSFVGGTGRSYNSPLHF. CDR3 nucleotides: TGCGCCAGCAGCTTCGTAGGAGGGACGGGGAGATCCTATAATTCACCCCTCCACTTT.

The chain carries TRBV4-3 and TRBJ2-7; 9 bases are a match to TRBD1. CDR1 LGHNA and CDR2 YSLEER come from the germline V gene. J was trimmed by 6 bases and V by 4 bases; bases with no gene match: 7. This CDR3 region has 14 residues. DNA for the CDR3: TGCGCCAGCAGCCCCAGGACAGGGGACTCCGAGCAGTACTTC. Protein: CASSPRTGDSEQYF.

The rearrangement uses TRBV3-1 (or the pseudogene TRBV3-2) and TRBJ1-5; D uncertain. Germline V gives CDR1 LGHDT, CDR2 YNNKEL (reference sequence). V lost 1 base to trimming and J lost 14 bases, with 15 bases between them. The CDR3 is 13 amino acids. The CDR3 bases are TGTGCCAGCAGCCAAGGTCTGGAGGGCATTAAGCATTTT. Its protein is CASSQGLEGIKHF.

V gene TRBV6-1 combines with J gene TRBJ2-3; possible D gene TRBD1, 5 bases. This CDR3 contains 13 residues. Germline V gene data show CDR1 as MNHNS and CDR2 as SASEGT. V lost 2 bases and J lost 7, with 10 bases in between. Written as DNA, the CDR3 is TGTGCCAGCAGTGAATTTAAGGGGAATACGCAGTATTTT. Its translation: CASSEFKGNTQYF.

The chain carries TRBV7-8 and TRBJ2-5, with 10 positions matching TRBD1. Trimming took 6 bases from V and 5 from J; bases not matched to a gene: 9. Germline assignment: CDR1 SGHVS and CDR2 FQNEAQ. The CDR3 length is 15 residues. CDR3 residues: CASSSQPGQGETQYF. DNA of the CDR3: TGTGCCAGCAGTTCTCAACCGGGACAGGGGGAGACCCAGTACTTC.

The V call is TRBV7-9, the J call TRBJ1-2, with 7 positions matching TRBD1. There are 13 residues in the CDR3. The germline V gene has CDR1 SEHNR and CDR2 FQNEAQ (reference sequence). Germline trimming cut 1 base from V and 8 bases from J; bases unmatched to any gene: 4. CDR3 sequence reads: CASSLGRQGGYTF. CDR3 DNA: TGTGCCAGCAGCTTAGGTCGACAGGGAGGCTACACCTTC.

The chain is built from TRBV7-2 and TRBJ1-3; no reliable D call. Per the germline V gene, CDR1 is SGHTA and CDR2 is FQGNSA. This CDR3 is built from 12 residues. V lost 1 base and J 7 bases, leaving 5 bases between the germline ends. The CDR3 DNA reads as TGTGCCAGCAGCTTAGAGCTGAACACCATATATTTT. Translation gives CASSLELNTIYF.

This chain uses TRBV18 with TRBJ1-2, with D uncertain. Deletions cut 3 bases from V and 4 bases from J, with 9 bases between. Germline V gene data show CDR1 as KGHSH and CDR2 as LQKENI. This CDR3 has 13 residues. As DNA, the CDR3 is TGTGCCAGCTCACCGACGGGCCCCTATGGCTACACCTTC. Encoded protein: CASSPTGPYGYTF.

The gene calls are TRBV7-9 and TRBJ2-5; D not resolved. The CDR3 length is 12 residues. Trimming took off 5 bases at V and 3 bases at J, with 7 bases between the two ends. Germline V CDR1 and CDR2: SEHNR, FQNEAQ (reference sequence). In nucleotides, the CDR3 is TGTGCCAGCAGCGCCGGAGAAGAGACCCAGTACTTC. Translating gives CASSAGEETQYF.

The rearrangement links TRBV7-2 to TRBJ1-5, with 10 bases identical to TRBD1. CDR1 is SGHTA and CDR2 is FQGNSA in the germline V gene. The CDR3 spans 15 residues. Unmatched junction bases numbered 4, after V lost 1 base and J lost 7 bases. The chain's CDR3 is CASSLGTGGSQPQHF. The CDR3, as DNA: TGTGCCAGCAGCTTAGGGACAGGGGGAAGCCAGCCCCAGCATTTT.

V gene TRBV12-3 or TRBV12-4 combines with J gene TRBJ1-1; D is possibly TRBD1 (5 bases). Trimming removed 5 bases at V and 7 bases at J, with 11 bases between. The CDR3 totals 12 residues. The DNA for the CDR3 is TGTGCCAGCAGTCCATGGACAATTGAAGCTTTCTTT. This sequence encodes CASSPWTIEAFF.

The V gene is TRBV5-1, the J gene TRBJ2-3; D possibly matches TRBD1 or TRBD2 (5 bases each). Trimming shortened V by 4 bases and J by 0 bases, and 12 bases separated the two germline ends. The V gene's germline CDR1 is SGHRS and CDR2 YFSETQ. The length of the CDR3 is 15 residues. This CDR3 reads CASSVGTVSTDTQYF. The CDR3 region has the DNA TGCGCCAGCAGCGTCGGGACGGTGAGCACAGATACGCAGTATTTT.

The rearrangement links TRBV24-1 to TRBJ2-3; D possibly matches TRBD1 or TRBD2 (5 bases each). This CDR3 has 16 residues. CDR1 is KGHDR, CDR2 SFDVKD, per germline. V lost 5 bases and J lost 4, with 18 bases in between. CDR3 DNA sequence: TGTGCCACCAGTGGCCGGGCGGCCGGGGCAGCAGATACGCAGTATTTT. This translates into CATSGRAAGAADTQYF.

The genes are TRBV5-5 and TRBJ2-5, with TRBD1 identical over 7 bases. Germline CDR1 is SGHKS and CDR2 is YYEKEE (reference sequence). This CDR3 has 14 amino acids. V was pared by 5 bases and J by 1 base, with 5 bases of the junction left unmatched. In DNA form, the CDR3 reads TGTGCCAGCAGAACATGGACAGGCCAAGAGACCCAGTACTTC. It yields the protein CASRTWTGQETQYF.

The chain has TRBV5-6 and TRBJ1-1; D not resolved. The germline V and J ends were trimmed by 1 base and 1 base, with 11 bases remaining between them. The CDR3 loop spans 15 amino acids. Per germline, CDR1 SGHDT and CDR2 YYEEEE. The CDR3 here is CASSLIAAGNTEAFF. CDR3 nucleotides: TGTGCCAGCAGCTTGATTGCGGCAGGGAACACTGAAGCTTTCTTT.

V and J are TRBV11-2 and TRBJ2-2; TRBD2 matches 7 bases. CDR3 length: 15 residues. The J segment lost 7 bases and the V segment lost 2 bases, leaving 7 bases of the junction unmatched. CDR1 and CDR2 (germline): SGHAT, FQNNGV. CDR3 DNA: TGTGCCAGCAGCTTAAAAGGGCTAGCGGTCGGGGAGCTGTTTTTT. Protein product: CASSLKGLAVGELFF.

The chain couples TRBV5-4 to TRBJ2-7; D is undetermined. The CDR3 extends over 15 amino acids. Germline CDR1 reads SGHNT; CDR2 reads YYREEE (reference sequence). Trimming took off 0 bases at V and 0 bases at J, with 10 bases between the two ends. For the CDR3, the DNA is TGTGCCAGCAGCTTGGATTCAGGCAGCTCCTACGAGCAGTACTTC. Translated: CASSLDSGSSYEQYF.

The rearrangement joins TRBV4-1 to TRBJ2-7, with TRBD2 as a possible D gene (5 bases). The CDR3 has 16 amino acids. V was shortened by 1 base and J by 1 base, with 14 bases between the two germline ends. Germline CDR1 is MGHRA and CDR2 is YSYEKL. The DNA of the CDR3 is TGCGCCAGCAGCCAAGGGACTCGGGTGGGGTCCTACGAGCAGTACTTC. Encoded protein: CASSQGTRVGSYEQYF.

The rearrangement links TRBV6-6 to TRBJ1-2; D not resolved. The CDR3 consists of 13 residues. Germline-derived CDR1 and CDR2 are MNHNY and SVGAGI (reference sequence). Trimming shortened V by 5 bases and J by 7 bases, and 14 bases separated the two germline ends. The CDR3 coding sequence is TGTGCCAGCAGTCCTTGGCCTTCTTTTGGCTACACCTTC. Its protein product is CASSPWPSFGYTF.

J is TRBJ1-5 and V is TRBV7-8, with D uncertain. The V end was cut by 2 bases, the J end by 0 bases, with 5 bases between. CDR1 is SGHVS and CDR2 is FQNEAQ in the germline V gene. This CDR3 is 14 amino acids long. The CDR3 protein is CASSLLDSNQPQHF. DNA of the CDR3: TGTGCCAGCAGCTTATTAGATAGCAATCAGCCCCAGCATTTT.

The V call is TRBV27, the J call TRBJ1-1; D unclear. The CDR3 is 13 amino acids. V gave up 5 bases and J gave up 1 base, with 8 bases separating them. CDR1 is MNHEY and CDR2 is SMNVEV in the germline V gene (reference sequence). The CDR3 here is CASSVLRNTEAFF. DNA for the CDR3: TGTGCCAGCAGTGTCTTAAGGAACACTGAAGCTTTCTTT.